These T cell receptor beta chains were read from a single sample in a study of blood T cell repertoires in COVID-19. Sequenced by immunoSEQ multiplex PCR; TCRdb stores in-frame clones only, minus some. In the table there are under 150,000 clones, around 80% of which are singletons. The sample consisted of peripheral blood. The origin of the receptors is a man aged 60 to 69 with acute or convalescent COVID-19. Both conserved end residues are part of each CDR3. The D gene is left open where the match is weak. Clone size is given for some rows only: seen once, a few or many times, or a class if the clone is expanded.

>-|TRBJ1-5|many|TRBV27
TGTGCCAGCAGGAGGGGCAATCAGCCCCAGCATTTT
CASRRGNQPQHF
>-|TRBJ2-5|-|TRBV28
TGTGCCAGCAGTTTATGGGGAGGGGGGAGTGGGACCCAGTACTTC
CASSLWGGGSGTQYF
>TRBD2|TRBJ2-7|-|TRBV30
TGTGCCTGGAGTCGGGGGACTATTCGTGACGAACGCCGGGCCTACGAGCAGTACTTC
CAWSRGTIRDERRAYEQYF
>TRBD2|TRBJ2-3|once|TRBV27
TGTGCCAGCAGTTTATCCCGCCTTAGACTAGCGGTCACAGATACGCAGTATTTT
CASSLSRLRLAVTDTQYF
>TRBD1|TRBJ2-4|-|TRBV11-3
TGTGCCAGCAGCAGACGGGACAGTTCCAGAGCCAAAAACATTCAGTACTTC
CASSRRDSSRAKNIQYF
>-|TRBJ1-1|-|TRBV18
TGTGCCAGCTCACCACCCTCAGGCTTGGGCACTGAAGCTTTCTTT
CASSPPSGLGTEAFF
>-|TRBJ1-2|few|TRBV5-6
TGTGCCAGCAGACAAGACAGATATGGCTACACCTTC
CASRQDRYGYTF
>TRBD1|TRBJ2-7|-|TRBV5-1
TGCGCCAGCAGCGTAAACAGGGGGAGCTCCTACGAGCAGTACTTC
CASSVNRGSSYEQYF
>TRBD2|TRBJ2-7|few|TRBV28
TGTGCCAGCAGTCCTTTCTTTGGGACTAGCGGGAGCACCTACGAGCAGTACTTC
CASSPFFGTSGSTYEQYF
>TRBD1|TRBJ2-5|-|TRBV28
TGTGCCAGCAGTCGACCGGGACAGGGGGAAGAGACCCAGTACTTC
CASSRPGQGEETQYF
>-|TRBJ2-5|-|TRBV4-1
TGCGCCAGCAGCCTCCTCAGCCGGGTGGAGACCCAGTACTTC
CASSLLSRVETQYF
>TRBD2|TRBJ2-3|-|TRBV27
TGTGCCAGCAGTCCGGGACTAGCGGATAGCACAGATACGCAGTATTTT
CASSPGLADSTDTQYF
>-|TRBJ1-2|few|TRBV14
TGTGCCCGCCGAAGGGGGATGCGTGGCTACACCTTC
CARRRGMRGYTF
>-|TRBJ1-1|-|TRBV29-1
TGCAGCGTTGAAGAACAGGTGAACACTGAAGCTTTCTTT
CSVEEQVNTEAFF
>-|TRBJ2-7|few|TRBV30
TGTGCCTGGAGTCCCGGACAACTCTACGAGCAGTACTTC
CAWSPGQLYEQYF
>TRBD1|TRBJ1-2|few|TRBV30
TGTGCCTGGACAGGGGGCGAGTATGGCTACACCTTC
CAWTGGEYGYTF
>TRBD2|TRBJ2-7|-|TRBV2
TGTGCCAGCAGTGTTGCGGGAGGGATAAGCTACGAGCAGTACTTC
CASSVAGGISYEQYF
>-|TRBJ2-1|-|TRBV19
TGTGCCAGTAGTCAACAGGGTGGTGAGCAGTTCTTC
CASSQQGGEQFF
>-|TRBJ2-2|-|TRBV7-9
TGTGCCAGCCTCGCGGCGGCCGGGGAGCTGTTTTTT
CASLAAAGELFF
>-|TRBJ1-2|-|TRBV10-2
TGCGCCAGCAGTGTTTCGGGGGACGGCTACACCTTC
CASSVSGDGYTF
>-|TRBJ2-7|-|TRBV7-2
TGTGCCAGCAGCTTAGCCAGGTACGAGCAGTACTTC
CASSLARYEQYF
>-|TRBJ2-7|-|TRBV19
TGTGCCAGTAGTATTGTCGGGAGCTCCTACGAGCAGTACTTC
CASSIVGSSYEQYF
>TRBD1|TRBJ2-2|few|TRBV2
TGTGCCAGCAGTGACCAGGGGGCGAACACCGGGGAGCTGTTTTTT
CASSDQGANTGELFF
>TRBD2|TRBJ2-3|-|TRBV19
TGTGCCAGTAGTCCGGCGACTAGCGGGAGAGGGGATACGCAGTATTTT
CASSPATSGRGDTQYF
>TRBD1|TRBJ2-7|-|TRBV6-1
TGTGCCAGCAGTGAAGTGGGACAGGGGAGGAACGAGCAGTACTTC
CASSEVGQGRNEQYF
>TRBD2|TRBJ2-7|-|TRBV4-1
TGCGCCAGCAGCCAATTTCAAGCGGGAGGAATCTCCTACGAGCAGTACTTC
CASSQFQAGGISYEQYF
>TRBD1|TRBJ1-4|-|TRBV4-2
TGTGCCAGCAGCCAAGATGGGGGACAGAATGAAAAACTGTTTTTT
CASSQDGGQNEKLFF
>TRBD2|TRBJ2-7|-|TRBV29-1
TGCAGCGCAATTTTCGATAGCGGGAGATTCCACGAGCAGTACTTC
CSAIFDSGRFHEQYF
>-|TRBJ2-5|-|TRBV11-1
TGTGCCAGCAGCCCGAAAGGAGGGGCAGAGACCCAGTACTTC
CASSPKGGAETQYF
>TRBD2|TRBJ2-1|once|TRBV30
TGTGCCTGGAGTGGGACTAGCGGGGCCTACAATGAGCAGTTCTTC
CAWSGTSGAYNEQFF
>TRBD1|TRBJ2-5|-|TRBV5-1
TGCGCCAGCAGCTCGGGACAGATCCAAGAGACCCAGTACTTC
CASSSGQIQETQYF
>-|TRBJ1-1|-|TRBV19
TGTGCCAGTAGTATCCAGGGGAGGGGCACTGAAGCTTTCTTT
CASSIQGRGTEAFF